The clone carrying this T cell receptor beta chain was seen a handful of times. Its antigen remains unknown. The data stem from a study of early T cells in non-severe SARS-CoV-2 infection. In the study overall: Investigators sequenced bulk RNA drawn from unsorted whole blood, and chains remained unpaired.

cDNA molecules, individually, were tagged with unique molecular identifiers. TCRdb re-called the 5' RACE reads through MiXCR, storing one row per CDR3 protein. The sample records approximately 41,000 distinct CDR3 sequences, roughly 4.8% being singletons. The germline CDR1 and CDR2 sequences are SGHNT and YYREEE (reference sequence). V dropped 4 bases and J dropped 2 bases, with 16 bases sitting between them. CDR3 size: 15 residues. Notes on the study in general: VDJdb-based matching was biased toward anti-spike CD8 responses and missed private and CD4 specificities.

This TCR came from an adult who was a healthcare worker with PCR-confirmed SARS-CoV-2 infection or an uninfected control (not recorded which). The material sequenced was whole blood. This rearrangement joins TRBV5-4 to TRBJ2-7, with D tentatively TRBD1 or TRBD2 (5 bases each). For the CDR3, the DNA is TGTGCCAGCAGCCGCCATGGGACGAGCGCCTACGAGCAGTACTTC. Its protein is CASSRHGTSAYEQYF.